Shown below are 20 T cell receptor beta chains from a single sample sequenced in a study of T cell responses to AZD1222 COVID-19 vaccine. TCRdb keeps only in-frame clones here, not all; method: immunoSEQ multiplex PCR. Among tens of thousands of clones, around nine tenths were seen once, and the ten largest hold less than 5.5%. The sequencing here drew on peripheral blood, taken on day 0 of MenACWY control vaccination. The receptor source for this set is an adult in good health.

The chain couples TRBV6-5 to TRBJ1-2; tentative D call: TRBD1 (6 bases). Trimming removed 11 bases at V and 6 bases at J, with 16 bases between. Germline V gene lookup returns CDR1 MNHEY and CDR2 SVGAGI. This CDR3 has 12 amino acids. CDR3 in amino acids: CARGHDGDGYTF. The CDR3 coding sequence is TGTGCCCGGGGGCACGACGGGGATGGCTACACCTTC.

The rearrangement links TRBV21-1 to TRBJ2-7. TRBV21-1 is deemed a pseudogene. CDR3 size: 10 residues. CDR3 DNA sequence: TGTGCCAGCAGCAACGTTGGATTATACTTC. Translating it yields CASSNVGLYF.

This sequence joins TRBV24-1 and TRBJ2-1, with 8 bases matching TRBD1. Germline V gene lookup returns CDR1 KGHDR and CDR2 SFDVKD. The CDR3 spans 13 residues. The V and J ends lost 7 bases and 9 bases, in that order; junction bases with no gene match: 7. Here the CDR3 reads CATSRTGQGEQFF. CDR3 bases: TGTGCCACCAGCCGGACAGGGCAGGGTGAGCAGTTCTTC.

The chain has TRBV18 and TRBJ1-2; a weak D match, TRBD1 (5 bases). This CDR3 comprises 15 residues. Germline CDR1 reads KGHSH; CDR2 reads LQKENI. Trimming cost V 0 bases and J 0 bases, with 8 bases left between them. CDR3 DNA sequence: TGTGCCAGCTCACCACCGGCAGGGACTAACTATGGCTACACCTTC. Translating gives CASSPPAGTNYGYTF. The entire variable domain, with the rest obtained from reference TRBV18 and TRBJ1-2, is as follows: NAGVMQNPRHLVRRRGQEARLRCSPMKGHSHVYWYRQLPEEGLKFMVYLQKENIIDESGMPKERFSAEFPKEGPSILRIQQVVRGDSAAYFCASSPPAGTNYGYTFGSGTRLTVV.

The chain uses TRBV4-1 and TRBJ2-6; possible D gene TRBD2, 5 bases. Germline V gene sequence: CDR1 MGHRA, CDR2 YSYEKL. Trimming stripped 4 bases from V and 2 bases from J, with 18 bases between. The CDR3 is 18 amino acids. CDR3 nucleotide sequence: TGCGCCAGCAGCCTCAAGAGGGCGGATCCTCCTGGGGCCAACGTCCTGACTTTC. It codes for CASSLKRADPPGANVLTF.

J is TRBJ2-7 and V is TRBV5-6, with a weak D call TRBD1 (5 bases). Germline CDR1 reads SGHDT; CDR2 reads YYEEEE. This CDR3 has 14 amino acids. V lost 0 bases to trimming and J lost 1 base, with 8 bases between them. The CDR3 nucleotides read TGTGCCAGCAGCTTGGCGGCAGGGTCCTACGAGCAGTACTTC. Its translation is CASSLAAGSYEQYF.

This chain links TRBV30 with TRBJ2-7; D unresolved. Germline V gene data show CDR1 as GTSNPN and CDR2 as SVGIG (reference sequence). The CDR3 is 12 residues long. The V and J ends lost 1 base and 5 bases respectively, with 9 bases between them. CDR3 bases: TGTGCCTGGAGTGGGGGTGGCGACGAGCAGTACTTC. Protein sequence: CAWSGGGDEQYF.

This chain uses TRBV5-1 with TRBJ2-7; D may match TRBD1 or TRBD2 (5 bases each). Germline lookup yields CDR1 SGHRS and CDR2 YFSETQ. Trimming pared 5 bases from V and 2 bases from J, leaving 11 bases between. This CDR3 contains 13 residues. As DNA, the CDR3 is TGCGCCAGCAGTCGGGACGTACCCTACGAGCAGTACTTC. Translated: CASSRDVPYEQYF. The full variable domain, rest sourced from reference TRBV5-1 and TRBJ2-7, is KAGVTQTPRYLIKTRGQQVTLSCSPISGHRSVSWYQQTPGQGLQFLFEYFSETQRNKGNFPGRFSGRQFSNSRSEMNVSTLELGDSALYLCASSRDVPYEQYFGPGTRLTVT.

This rearrangement joins TRBV6-5 to TRBJ1-4; D gene uncertain. This CDR3 spans 13 amino acids. The V end lost 5 bases, the J end lost 4 bases, and 8 bases lay between the germline ends. Germline V gene data show CDR1 as MNHEY and CDR2 as SVGAGI. CDR3 nucleotide sequence: TGTGCCAGCAGTAACGACTTTAATGAAAAACTGTTTTTT. Translating gives CASSNDFNEKLFF.

This chain uses TRBV19 with TRBJ2-7; D gene uncertain. Trimming removed 6 bases from V and 0 bases from J, with 15 bases in between. The CDR3 extends over 15 amino acids. Germline CDR1 and CDR2: LNHDA and SQIVND (reference sequence). The CDR3 sequence is CASSRALGSSYEQYF. The CDR3 region has the DNA TGTGCCAGTAGCCGGGCTCTTGGCAGCTCCTACGAGCAGTACTTC.

V and J are TRBV7-6 and TRBJ2-5, with TRBD1 identical over 9 bases. In germline, CDR1 is SGHVS, CDR2 FNYEAQ. This CDR3 comprises 14 residues. V shed 6 bases and J 3 bases; nucleotides not matched to a gene: 5. The CDR3 coding sequence is TGTGCCAGCAGGCAAAGACAGGGGGAAGAGACCCAGTACTTC. The encoded protein is CASRQRQGEETQYF.

A few counts support this clone. V usage is TRBV28 and J usage is TRBJ1-2; tentative D call: TRBD1 (5 bases). Germline assignment: CDR1 MDHEN and CDR2 SYDVKM. The CDR3 has 15 residues. V lost 3 bases to trimming and J lost 3 bases, with 14 bases between them. CDR3 sequence reads: CASSFGGSSDYGYTF. CDR3 nucleotide sequence: TGTGCCAGCAGTTTTGGGGGAAGTAGTGACTATGGCTACACCTTC.

This clone was observed a single time. The chain is built from TRBV5-4 and TRBJ1-1; TRBD1 is a possible D gene (6 bases). Per the germline V gene, CDR1 is SGHNT and CDR2 is YYREEE (reference sequence). The V end lost 4 bases, the J end lost 0 bases, and 13 bases lay between the germline ends. The CDR3 runs 15 residues. CDR3 amino acids: CASSPGGTLNTEAFF. CDR3 sequence (DNA): TGTGCCAGCAGCCCGGGGGGGACACTGAACACTGAAGCTTTCTTT.

The J gene is TRBJ2-5, the V gene TRBV21-1; TRBD2, the D gene given by the table, was not confirmed from the DNA. TRBV21-1 is shown as a pseudogene. The CDR3 length is 17 residues. The CDR3 nucleotides are TGTGCCAGCAGCAACCCTCCCCCCGCGGGAGAGGTGGAGACCCAGTACTTC. Translated, it gives CASSNPPPAGEVETQYF.

By frequency in the sample, this clone is medium-sized. V and J are TRBV7-8 and TRBJ1-1, with unresolved D. The length of the CDR3 is 12 residues. CDR1 and CDR2 (germline): SGHVS, FQNEAQ. The germline V and J ends were trimmed by 2 bases and 7 bases, with 8 bases remaining between them. The CDR3 sequence: CASSLSFGEAFF. The CDR3 coding sequence is TGTGCCAGCAGCTTATCTTTCGGTGAAGCTTTCTTT. Looking up the rest from reference TRBV7-8 and TRBJ1-1 gives the full variable domain: GAGVSQSPRYKVAKRGQDVALRCDPISGHVSLFWYQQALGQGPEFLTYFQNEAQLDKSGLPSDRFFAERPEGSVSTLKIQRTQQEDSAVYLCASSLSFGEAFFGQGTRLTVV.

The chain joins TRBV12-3 or TRBV12-4 to TRBJ2-2; tentative D call: TRBD1 (6 bases). Deletions cut 6 bases from V and 6 bases from J, with 11 bases between. The CDR3 sequence is 13 residues long. CDR3 nucleotides: TGTGCCAGCAGGCTGGACAGTTCCGGGGAGCTGTTTTTT. Its protein is CASRLDSSGELFF.

The chain carries TRBV11-3 and TRBJ1-4; 7 bases map to TRBD1. Germline V gene lookup returns CDR1 SGHNT and CDR2 YENEEA. This CDR3 contains 12 residues. The V segment lost 6 bases and the J segment 11 bases; nucleotides outside the gene matches: 6. The CDR3: CASSSQGGKLFF. The CDR3 DNA follows: TGTGCCAGCAGTTCCCAGGGGGGGAAACTGTTTTTT.

This clone was counted between two and nine times. V and J are TRBV9 and TRBJ2-3; D unclear. The germline V gene has CDR1 SGDLS and CDR2 YYNGEE. V lost 0 bases and J lost 4, with 6 bases in between. CDR3 length equals 13 residues. In DNA, the CDR3 is TGTGCCAGCAGCGTAGCTCCTTCAGATACGCAGTATTTT. Protein: CASSVAPSDTQYF.

This clone was detected only once. This chain joins TRBV11-2 and TRBJ2-5; D call uncertain. CDR3 length: 13 residues. V was trimmed by 7 bases and J by 4 bases, leaving 13 bases between them. Germline-derived CDR1 and CDR2 are SGHAT and FQNNGV. The CDR3 DNA reads TGTGCCAGCACCTCGAGAGACGGAGAGACCCAGTACTTC. Translated, it gives CASTSRDGETQYF. Full variable domain (rest looked up from reference TRBV11-2 and TRBJ2-5): EAGVAQSPRYKIIEKRQSVAFWCNPISGHATLYWYQQILGQGPKLLIQFQNNGVVDDSQLPKDRFSAERLKGVDSTLKIQPAKLEDSAVYLCASTSRDGETQYFGPGTRLLVL.

The gene calls are TRBV19 and TRBJ2-1; a possible D gene is TRBD1 (7 bases). V lost 2 bases, J lost 4 bases, and 15 bases lay in between. This CDR3 region has 16 residues. The germline CDR1 and CDR2 sequences are LNHDA and SQIVND (reference sequence). The CDR3 region has the DNA TGTGCCAGTAGTATACGTTCAGGGGGGTTTTACAATGAGCAGTTCTTC. It codes for CASSIRSGGFYNEQFF.